These T cell receptor beta chains were read from a single sample in a study of T cell responses to AZD1222 COVID-19 vaccine. Repertoires were generated with immunoSEQ multiplex PCR, while TCRdb's copy carries only in-frame clones and drops some. The data hold around 99,000 clones, with over 75% observed a single time. This sample comprised peripheral blood, obtained on day 0 of AZD1222 vaccination. The receptors originated from an adult in good health. The CDR3 runs from the conserved cysteine through the conserved F or W. A D gene is named only where the DNA matches it firmly. Clone size is shown for a subset of rows, as once, few, many or a class of expanded clone.

size	J	V	D	DNA	CDR3
.	TRBJ1-6	TRBV9	.	TGTGCCAGCACCCCAACGCCGGGGGGACGGGATAATTCACCCCTCCACTTT	CASTPTPGGRDNSPLHF
few	TRBJ1-1	TRBV12-3/TRBV12-4	.	TGTGCCAGGGGAAACACTGAAGCTTTCTTT	CARGNTEAFF
.	TRBJ1-1	TRBV28	.	TGTGCCAGCAGTACTCTGAAGGGGGTAATCACTGAAGCTTTCTTT	CASSTLKGVITEAFF
.	TRBJ2-1	TRBV6-5	TRBD2	TGTGCCAGCAGTTTCTTAGCGGGAGGATCCTACAATGAGCAGTTCTTC	CASSFLAGGSYNEQFF
.	TRBJ2-3	TRBV9	TRBD2	TGTGCCAGCAGCTCTAAGAGGGCTAGCGGGGGCTGGACAGATACGCAGTATTTT	CASSSKRASGGWTDTQYF
.	TRBJ2-1	TRBV24-1	.	TGTGCCGCCCTTCGTGCAGGGGATATGTTGGATGAGCAGTTCTTC	CAALRAGDMLDEQFF
.	TRBJ1-1	TRBV3-1/TRBV3-2	.	TGTGCCAGCAGCCAAGCTGCCACTGAAGCTTTCTTT	CASSQAATEAFF
.	TRBJ1-5	TRBV4-2	.	TGTGCCAGCAGCCAAGCACAGGGACAGCCCCAGCATTTT	CASSQAQGQPQHF
few	TRBJ1-1	TRBV6-5	.	TGTGCCAGCAGTTACCGCGACCCCGCGGGGAACACTGAAGCTTTCTTT	CASSYRDPAGNTEAFF
.	TRBJ2-2	TRBV5-1	.	TGCGCCAGCAGCTTGATTAGCGGCGCCAGCGGGGAGCTGTTTTTT	CASSLISGASGELFF
.	TRBJ1-4	TRBV28	TRBD1	TGTGCCAGCAGTTCCCCGGGGACAGGGAAGAAACTGTTTTTT	CASSSPGTGKKLFF
.	TRBJ1-5	TRBV6-1	.	TGTGCCAGCAGATCCACAGGTTGGAGCAATCAGCCCCAGCATTTT	CASRSTGWSNQPQHF
.	TRBJ1-1	TRBV28	.	TGTGCCAGCAGTCCCCCTTCGACTGGGATAGACACTGAAGCTTTCTTT	CASSPPSTGIDTEAFF
.	TRBJ2-2	TRBV24-1	TRBD2	TGTGCCACCAGTGAGGTAGCGGGAGCGAACACCGGGGAGCTGTTTTTT	CATSEVAGANTGELFF
.	TRBJ1-3	TRBV9	.	TGTGCCAGCAGCACGAGAGGAGTCACCGACTCTGGAAACACCATATATTTT	CASSTRGVTDSGNTIYF
once	TRBJ2-7	TRBV30	.	TGTGCCTGGAGTGTATTGGACACCGAGCAGTACTTC	CAWSVLDTEQYF
.	TRBJ1-6	TRBV13	.	TGTGCCAGCAGCTTACCCCAGGGACGGGGAAGCTCCTATAATTCACCCCTCCACTTT	CASSLPQGRGSSYNSPLHF
.	TRBJ1-1	TRBV2	.	TGTGCCAGCAGTGATGGCCGCCTCCGGGGTGAAGCTTTCTTT	CASSDGRLRGEAFF
.	TRBJ2-7	TRBV28	TRBD1	TGTGCCAGCAGCCGAACAGGGGCCTACGAGCAGTACTTC	CASSRTGAYEQYF
.	TRBJ1-5	TRBV28	TRBD1	TGTGCCAGTACTGAGGGGGCAGCAAGGGGACAGCCCCAGCATTTT	CASTEGAARGQPQHF
.	TRBJ1-2	TRBV2	.	TGTGCCAGCGCAGGGGAGGTCTATGGCTACACCTTC	CASAGEVYGYTF
.	TRBJ1-6	TRBV30	TRBD1	TGTGCCTGGAGTGAAACAGGGGATTCACCCCTCCACTTT	CAWSETGDSPLHF
.	TRBJ1-4	TRBV5-6	.	TGTGCCAGCAGAGGCAGGGCCAATGAAAAACTGTTTTTT	CASRGRANEKLFF
.	TRBJ2-1	TRBV30	.	TGTGCCTGGAGTCCCGGCAATGAGCAGTTCTTC	CAWSPGNEQFF
.	TRBJ2-1	TRBV6-5	.	TGTGCCAGCAGTCGGACGACGGGGCCCTACAATGAGCAGTTCTTC	CASSRTTGPYNEQFF